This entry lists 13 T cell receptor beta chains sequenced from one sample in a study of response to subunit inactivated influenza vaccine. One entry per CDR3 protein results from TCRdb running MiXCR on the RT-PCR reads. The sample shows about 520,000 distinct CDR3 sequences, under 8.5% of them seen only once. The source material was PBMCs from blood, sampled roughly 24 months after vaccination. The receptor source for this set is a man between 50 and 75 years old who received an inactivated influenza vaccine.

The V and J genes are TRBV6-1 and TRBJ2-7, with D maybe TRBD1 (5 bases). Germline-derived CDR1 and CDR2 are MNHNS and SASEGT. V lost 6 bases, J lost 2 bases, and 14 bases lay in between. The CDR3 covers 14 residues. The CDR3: CASSRDSTTYEQYF. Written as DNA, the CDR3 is TGTGCCAGCAGCCGAGACAGTACCACCTACGAGCAGTACTTC.

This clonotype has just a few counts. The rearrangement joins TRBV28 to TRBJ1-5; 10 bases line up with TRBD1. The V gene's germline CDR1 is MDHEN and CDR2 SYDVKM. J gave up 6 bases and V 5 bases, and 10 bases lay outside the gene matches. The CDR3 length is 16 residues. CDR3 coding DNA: TGTGCCAGCAGTCTTGACAGGGGGCGCGTCAGTCAGCCCCAGCATTTT. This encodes CASSLDRGRVSQPQHF.

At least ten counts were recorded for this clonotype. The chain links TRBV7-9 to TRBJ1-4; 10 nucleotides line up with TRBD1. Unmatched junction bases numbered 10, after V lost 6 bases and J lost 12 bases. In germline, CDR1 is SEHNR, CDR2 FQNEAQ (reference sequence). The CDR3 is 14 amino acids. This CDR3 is CASSKGQGIGELFF. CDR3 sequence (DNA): TGTGCCAGCAGTAAGGGACAGGGGATCGGGGAACTGTTTTTT.

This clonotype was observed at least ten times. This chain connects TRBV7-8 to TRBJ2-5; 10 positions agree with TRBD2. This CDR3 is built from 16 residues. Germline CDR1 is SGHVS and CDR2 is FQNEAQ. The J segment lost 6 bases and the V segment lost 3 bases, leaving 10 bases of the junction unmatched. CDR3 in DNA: TGTGCCAGCAGCTTGGTCCAGCGGGGGGGCTTGAAGACCCAGTACTTC. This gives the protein CASSLVQRGGLKTQYF.

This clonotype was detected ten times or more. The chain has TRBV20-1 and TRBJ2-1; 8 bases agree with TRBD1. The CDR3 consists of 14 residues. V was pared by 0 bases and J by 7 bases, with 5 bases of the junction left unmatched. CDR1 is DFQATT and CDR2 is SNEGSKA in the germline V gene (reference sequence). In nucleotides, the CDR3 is TGCAGTGCTAGAGATCTAGACAGGGGTAATGAGCAGTTCTTC. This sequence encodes CSARDLDRGNEQFF.

The CDR3 spells CASSLGTETGELFF. In DNA form, the CDR3 reads TGTGCCAGCAGCTTAGGGACTGAGACCGGGGAGCTGTTTTTT. The V call is TRBV11-2, the J call TRBJ2-2; perhaps TRBD2 as D (5 bases). The CDR3 contains 14 residues. V was trimmed by 1 base and J by 5 bases, leaving 8 bases between them. CDR1 is SGHAT, CDR2 FQNNGV, per germline.

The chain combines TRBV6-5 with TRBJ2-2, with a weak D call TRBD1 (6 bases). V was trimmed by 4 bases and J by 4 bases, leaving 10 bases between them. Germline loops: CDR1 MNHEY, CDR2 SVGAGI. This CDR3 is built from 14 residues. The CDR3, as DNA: TGTGCCAGCAGTTTTACAGGGTCCACCGGGGAGCTGTTTTTT. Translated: CASSFTGSTGELFF.

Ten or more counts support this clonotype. The CDR3: CSARGQGRNTGELFF. The CDR3 DNA follows: TGCAGTGCTAGGGGACAGGGGAGAAACACCGGGGAGCTGTTTTTT. The rearrangement links TRBV20-1 to TRBJ2-2; 10 bases are a match to TRBD1. The length of the CDR3 is 15 residues. Germline V CDR1 and CDR2: DFQATT, SNEGSKA (reference sequence). Unmatched junction bases numbered 3, after V lost 3 bases and J lost 2 bases.

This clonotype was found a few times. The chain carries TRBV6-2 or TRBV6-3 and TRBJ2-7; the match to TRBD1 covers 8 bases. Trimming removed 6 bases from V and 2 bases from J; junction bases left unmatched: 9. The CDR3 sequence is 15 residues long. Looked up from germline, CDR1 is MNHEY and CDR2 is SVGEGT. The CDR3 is CASRGSGGATYEQYF. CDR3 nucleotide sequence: TGTGCCAGCAGGGGATCAGGGGGCGCAACCTACGAGCAGTACTTC.

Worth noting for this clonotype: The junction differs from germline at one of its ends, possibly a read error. For the CDR3, the DNA is TGTGCCAGCAGTCCGGCGGGACAGGTTCGCCCAAGATCCTTC. It yields the protein CASSPAGQVRPRSF. The chain employs TRBV12-3 or TRBV12-4 and TRBJ1-2; TRBD1 matches 8 bases. This CDR3 is 14 amino acids long.

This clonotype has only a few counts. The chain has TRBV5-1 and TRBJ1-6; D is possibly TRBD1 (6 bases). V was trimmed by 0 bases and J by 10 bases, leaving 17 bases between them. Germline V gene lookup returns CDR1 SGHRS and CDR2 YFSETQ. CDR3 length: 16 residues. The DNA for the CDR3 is TGCGCCAGCAGCTTGGCCGTTCAGGGGCCGGGATCACCCCTCCACTTT. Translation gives CASSLAVQGPGSPLHF.

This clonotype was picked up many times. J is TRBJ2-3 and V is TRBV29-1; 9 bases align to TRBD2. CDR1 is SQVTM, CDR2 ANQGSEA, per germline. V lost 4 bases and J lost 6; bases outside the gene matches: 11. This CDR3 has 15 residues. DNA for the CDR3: TGCAGCGTTGGGTTGACTAGCGGCCGGCGGGATACGCAGTATTTT. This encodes CSVGLTSGRRDTQYF.

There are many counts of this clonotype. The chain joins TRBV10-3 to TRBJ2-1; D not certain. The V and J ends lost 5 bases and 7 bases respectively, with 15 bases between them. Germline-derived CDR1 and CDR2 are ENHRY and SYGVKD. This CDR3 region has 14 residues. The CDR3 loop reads CAISPSGSPNEQFF. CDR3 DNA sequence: TGTGCCATCAGTCCCAGTGGTAGTCCAAATGAGCAGTTCTTC.